This T cell receptor (beta chain) was found in a study of human T cells and chemical hapten exposure. The overall study: A patient group, mainly female, showed alopecia areata, totalis or universalis. Variability of per-sample TCR yields stemmed mainly from small differences in pooled library volume. Study results and limitations: Unchanged with DPC sensitization were TCRs above 1 in 1000 frequency.

Trimming took 1 base from V and 0 from J, leaving 18 bases between them. The CDR3 is 19 residues long. Germline CDR1 is SEHNR and CDR2 is FQNEAQ (reference sequence). In the authors' workflow: Samples contained a median of 95,638 TCRs, with a range of about 23,224 to 690,600. TCRdb processed the RACE reads anew with MiXCR; each CDR3 protein has one entry. TCRdb's processing, not the authors' own work, is the source of the V and J calls. The sample contains more than 250,000 distinct CDR3 sequences, over 7.5% of which appear only once. Notes on this clonotype: Its antigen is unidentified.

Noted time point: pre-sensitization, week 0. Treatment: therapeutic diphenylcyclopropenone sensitization with weekly scalp DPC. The material was whole blood, obtained in connection with sensitization to the hapten diphenylcyclopropenone (DPC). This receptor was obtained from a man between 18 and 29 years old with alopecia areata. Some clones in this sample may be carry-over from other donors' samples. The chain carries TRBV7-9 and TRBJ1-4; D possibly corresponds to TRBD1 (5 bases). CDR3 sequence reads: CASSLVRGIEVATNEKLFF. CDR3 bases: TGTGCCAGCAGCTTAGTGCGGGGGATTGAAGTTGCAACTAATGAAAAACTGTTTTTT.